A selection of T cell receptor beta chains follows, all from one sample in a study of T cell responses to AZD1222 COVID-19 vaccine. Sequencing used immunoSEQ multiplex PCR; TCRdb keeps in-frame clones, though not all of them. The sample shows over 150,000 clones, about nine tenths of them seen only once. The sequencing here drew on peripheral blood, taken on day 0 of AZD1222 vaccination. These receptors came from an adult in good health. Both conserved end residues are part of each CDR3. Fields, in order: V gene, D gene, J gene, clone size, CDR3 protein, CDR3 DNA. A D gene is named only where the DNA matches it firmly. The size field is filled for only some rows; it gives once, few, many or a size class.

>TRBV5-4|TRBD2|TRBJ2-3|NA
CASSLKLAGDTDTQYF
TGTGCCAGCAGCTTAAAACTAGCGGGGGATACAGATACGCAGTATTTT
>TRBV7-9|NA|TRBJ2-7|once
CASSLAYSTYEQYF
TGTGCCAGCAGCTTAGCGTACAGCACCTACGAGCAGTACTTC
>TRBV12-3/TRBV12-4|NA|TRBJ1-5|NA
CASSRGPNQPQHF
TGTGCCAGCAGCCGAGGGCCCAATCAGCCCCAGCATTTT
>TRBV28|TRBD1|TRBJ1-3|NA
CASRNQGAGNTIYF
TGTGCCAGCAGAAACCAGGGGGCTGGAAACACCATATATTTT
>TRBV28|NA|TRBJ1-1|NA
CASSLGNTEAFF
TGTGCCAGCAGTTTGGGGAACACTGAAGCTTTCTTT
>TRBV30|TRBD2|TRBJ2-3|NA
CALGGVTDTQYF
TGTGCCTTGGGGGGGGTCACAGATACGCAGTATTTT
>TRBV12-2|NA|TRBJ1-5|NA
CASRLASPGQGANQPQHF
TGTGCAAGTCGCTTAGCGTCCCCCGGGCAGGGGGCAAATCAGCCCCAGCATTTT
>TRBV29-1|NA|TRBJ1-1|few
CSGGTNTEAFF
TGCAGCGGGGGGACCAACACTGAAGCTTTCTTT
>TRBV11-2|NA|TRBJ1-2|NA
CASSLFQGPVYGYTF
TGTGCCAGCAGCTTATTTCAGGGTCCAGTCTATGGCTACACCTTC
>TRBV7-6|TRBD1|TRBJ2-7|NA
CASSLTGLSYEQYF
TGTGCCAGCAGCTTGACAGGGCTATCCTACGAGCAGTACTTC